This TCR beta chain was identified in a study of cytomegalovirus exposure and HLA in healthy donors. General study results and limits: Later analysis identified a missense DCLRE1C variant that was linked to TCR beta V- and J-gene trimming.

This clone occurred a few times. As yet, its antigen is unknown. Healthy bone marrow donors made up the donors. Likely unrecorded immune exposures existed in these nominally healthy donors. It was with 60 Vbeta and 13 Jbeta primers that the PCR ran. Clones were read by immunoSEQ multiplex PCR, and TCRdb kept only the in-frame ones, dropping some. The table lists approximately 160,000 clones, about four fifths of them singletons, with 4.5% to 5.5% in the top ten. The sequence came from a young man in good health and CMV-seronegative. Sequencing was performed on PBMCs.

CDR3 region: CAIKQTTTDTQYF. The CDR3 DNA reads TGTGCCATCAAACAGACTACCACAGATACGCAGTATTTT. This chain uses TRBV10-3 with TRBJ2-3; possibly TRBD2 for D (5 bases). The CDR3 spans 13 residues. Trimming stripped 7 bases from V and 2 bases from J, with 10 bases between. The germline gives CDR1 ENHRY, CDR2 SYGVKD.